The sequence of this TCR beta chain was determined in a study of blood T cell repertoires in COVID-19. Cohorts were determined from participant-reported clinical history. Resolution of symptoms, clearance, or two negative PCRs was present in recovered Cohort 3 donors. There are 17 residues in the CDR3. Trimming took 4 bases from V and 3 from J; bases not matched to a gene: 11. Germline assignment: CDR1 MDHEN and CDR2 SYDVKM. Only in-frame clones appear in the TCRdb table, and some are missing; sequencing was by immunoSEQ multiplex PCR. Of roughly 400,000 clones in the sample, over 75% were seen once. The sequenced sample was PBMCs or T cells enriched from blood (not recorded which). This receptor was identified in a young man who had recovered from COVID-19. The chain carries TRBV28 and TRBJ2-2, with 7 nucleotides matching TRBD2. Here the CDR3 DNA reads TGTGCCAGCAGTTCTCCTGGGGAGCGGGGTTACACCGGGGAGCTGTTTTTT. Translation gives CASSSPGERGYTGELFF.